A single sample gave rise to the 30 T cell receptor beta chains below, sequenced in a study of CD8 T cells in ankylosing spondylitis. Their target antigens are unknown. Study-level points and caveats: What seemed typical of ankylosing spondylitis blood was a TCR beta motif built from eight highly homologous variants.

TCRdb re-called the 5' RACE reads through MiXCR, storing one row per CDR3 protein. The data show a few hundred thousand distinct CDR3 sequences, 8% seen once. The sequenced sample consisted of blood, either unsorted or a sorted T cell fraction (not recorded which). The receptors were gathered from a male donor with ankylosing spondylitis.

This clonotype was found once. This rearrangement joins TRBV4-1 to TRBJ2-1; D may correspond to TRBD1 or TRBD2 (6 bases each). The CDR3 contains 18 residues. Between the trimmed V and J ends, which lost 1 base and 2 bases, there was a span of 18 bases. Germline V CDR1 and CDR2: MGHRA, YSYEKL. The CDR3 loop is CASSQVSGPGATYNEQFF. The CDR3 region has the DNA TGCGCCAGCAGCCAAGTCTCCGGTCCGGGGGCCACCTACAATGAGCAGTTCTTC.

This clonotype came up a few times. The chain has TRBV28 and TRBJ1-1; D ambiguous. Trimming took 7 bases from V and 6 from J, leaving 18 bases between them. This CDR3 region has 14 residues. CDR1 and CDR2 (germline): MDHEN, SYDVKM. CDR3 DNA sequence: TGTGCCAGCACCTCAATTGGGGTTGGCGCTGAAGCTTTCTTT. Protein product: CASTSIGVGAEAFF.

The chain combines TRBV7-6 with TRBJ2-7, with 7 bases aligning to TRBD1. J lost 7 bases, V lost 2 bases, and 8 bases had no gene match. Germline V gene lookup returns CDR1 SGHVS and CDR2 FNYEAQ. The CDR3 consists of 14 residues. As DNA, the CDR3 is TGTGCCAGCAGCTTAAGAAGGGGGCCGGGGGAGCAGTACTTC. It yields the protein CASSLRRGPGEQYF.

The rearrangement uses TRBV28 and TRBJ2-1; a possible D gene is TRBD2 (5 bases). Trimming stripped 7 bases from V and 6 bases from J, with 10 bases between. Germline V CDR1 and CDR2: MDHEN, SYDVKM. The CDR3 has 12 amino acids. The CDR3 is CASTVDFNEQFF. The CDR3 DNA follows: TGTGCCAGCACTGTGGACTTCAATGAGCAGTTCTTC.

This clonotype came up a few times. The chain uses TRBV9 and TRBJ2-1; 8 bases fit TRBD2. CDR1 is SGDLS and CDR2 is YYNGEE in the germline V gene. CDR3 size: 15 residues. The V gene end was trimmed by 4 bases and the J gene end by 8 bases; junction bases not matched to a gene: 11. The CDR3 loop is CASSPAGGRRDEQFF. CDR3 nucleotides: TGTGCCAGCAGCCCAGCCGGCGGGAGGAGGGATGAGCAGTTCTTC.

Remarks on this clonotype: A read error may account for a junction end that differs from germline. The V gene is TRBV20-1, the J gene TRBJ2-2; 9 positions match TRBD1. This CDR3 has 16 amino acids. Germline-derived CDR1 and CDR2 are DFQATT and SNEGSKA (reference sequence). CDR3 coding DNA: TGCTGTGCTAGGTCCCTACAGGGGGCCGGAACCGGGGAGCTGTTTTTT. Translating it yields CCARSLQGAGTGELFF.

This chain uses TRBV5-4 with TRBJ2-3; 8 bases are a match to TRBD2. The CDR3 totals 17 residues. Germline V lookup: CDR1 SGHNT, CDR2 YYREEE (reference sequence). V gave up 4 bases and J gave up 2 bases; unmatched junction bases: 12. CDR3 bases: TGTGCCAGCAGCCCCTGGGGGCGGGAGGTTAACACAGATACGCAGTATTTT. Its protein product is CASSPWGREVNTDTQYF.

This chain uses TRBV19 with TRBJ1-5; D perhaps matches TRBD1 (6 bases). Germline V gene sequence: CDR1 LNHDA, CDR2 SQIVND (reference sequence). V was clipped by 6 bases and J by 3 bases, with 12 bases between them. The CDR3 has 14 amino acids. The CDR3 DNA is TGTGCCAGTAGAGGACAGTCCCCCAATCAGCCCCAGCATTTT. Protein: CASRGQSPNQPQHF. Using reference TRBV19 and TRBJ1-5 for the parts outside the CDR3, the full variable domain is DGGITQSPKYLFRKEGQNVTLSCEQNLNHDAMYWYRQDPGQGLRLIYYSQIVNDFQKGDIAEGYSVSREKKESFPLTVTSAQKNPTAFYLCASRGQSPNQPQHFGDGTRLSIL.

The CDR3 reads CASSLRVGWANPYEQYF. In DNA, the CDR3 is TGTGCCAGCAGTTTGAGGGTTGGGTGGGCGAATCCCTACGAGCAGTACTTC. The rearrangement links TRBV12-3 or TRBV12-4 to TRBJ2-7; TRBD2 might be the D (5 bases). The V end lost 3 bases, the J end lost 2 bases, and 20 bases lay between the germline ends. This CDR3 spans 17 amino acids.

This clonotype occurred a few times. CDR3 loop: CASSVGTTKETQYF. CDR3 nucleotides: TGTGCCAGCAGCGTCGGGACTACCAAAGAGACCCAGTACTTC. V is TRBV7-2 and J is TRBJ2-5; 7 bases map to TRBD2. Germline CDR1 is SGHTA and CDR2 is FQGNSA. The CDR3 contains 14 residues. V gave up 5 bases and J gave up 3 bases; unmatched junction bases: 6.

This clonotype was found a few times. The chain recombines TRBV6-6 with TRBJ1-5, with D perhaps matching TRBD1 (6 bases). The CDR3 loop spans 12 amino acids. V was cut by 8 bases and J by 6 bases, with 11 bases left in between. Germline CDR1 is MNHNY and CDR2 is SVGAGI (reference sequence). The CDR3 region is CASQGYGQPQHF. The DNA for the CDR3 is TGTGCCAGCCAGGGGTATGGTCAGCCCCAGCATTTT.

The chain couples TRBV6-2 or TRBV6-3 to TRBJ2-1; a weak D match, TRBD2 (5 bases). This CDR3 is 12 amino acids long. Trimming cost V 4 bases and J 7 bases, with 8 bases left between them. Per the germline V gene, CDR1 is MNHEY and CDR2 is SVGEGT. CDR3 sequence reads: CASSSLANEQFF. The DNA for the CDR3 is TGTGCCAGCAGTTCCCTAGCTAATGAGCAGTTCTTC.

The rearrangement joins TRBV12-3 or TRBV12-4 to TRBJ2-1; TRBD2 matches 9 bases. Trimming at V came to 4 bases and at J to 7 bases, leaving 14 bases not matched to a gene. This CDR3 is 17 amino acids long. As DNA, the CDR3 is TGTGCCAGCAGTTCAATCCTTAGCGGGAGTCGTGGTAATGAGCAGTTCTTC. Translation: CASSSILSGSRGNEQFF.

The chain recombines TRBV28 with TRBJ1-2; TRBD1 matches 7 bases. Germline CDR1 and CDR2: MDHEN and SYDVKM. The CDR3 loop spans 15 amino acids. V was clipped by 2 bases and J by 5 bases; unmatched bases: 8. This CDR3 reads CASSLKTGILYGYTF. In DNA form, the CDR3 reads TGTGCCAGCAGTTTAAAGACAGGGATTCTTTATGGCTACACCTTC.

The chain joins TRBV3-1 to TRBJ1-3; D call uncertain. Germline CDR1 LGHDT, CDR2 YNNKEL (reference sequence). Trimming removed 1 base from V and 0 bases from J, with 10 bases in between. There are 16 residues in the CDR3. The CDR3 loop is CASSQVPGTSGNTIYF. The CDR3 region has the DNA TGTGCCAGCAGCCAAGTACCTGGAACCTCTGGAAACACCATATATTTT.

This chain joins TRBV20-1 and TRBJ1-6; D gene uncertain. Germline lookup yields CDR1 DFQATT and CDR2 SNEGSKA (reference sequence). Trimming pared 3 bases from V and 3 bases from J, leaving 12 bases between. The CDR3 covers 15 residues. CDR3 in DNA: TGCAGTGCTAGTGGGTTCCCAGTCTATAATTCACCCCTCCACTTT. As protein: CSASGFPVYNSPLHF.

The chain couples TRBV2 to TRBJ1-4; D gene unclear. From germline, CDR1 is SNHLY and CDR2 FYNNEI. CDR3 length equals 11 residues. The V end was cut by 3 bases, the J end by 7 bases, with 3 bases between. Here the CDR3 reads CASSEVEKLFF. In nucleotides, the CDR3 is TGTGCCAGCAGTGAGGTTGAAAAACTGTTTTTT. The entire variable domain, with the rest obtained from reference TRBV2 and TRBJ1-4, is as follows: EPEVTQTPSHQVTQMGQEVILRCVPISNHLYFYWYRQILGQKVEFLVSFYNNEISEKSEIFDDQFSVERPDGSNFTLKIRSTKLEDSAMYFCASSEVEKLFFGSGTQLSVL.

This clonotype has at least ten counts. The chain employs TRBV7-2 and TRBJ2-2, with D unresolved. Germline values: CDR1 SGHTA, CDR2 FQGNSA. Deletions cut 3 bases from V and 3 bases from J, with 14 bases between. This CDR3 has 16 amino acids. The CDR3 sequence is CASSFFGRSDTGELFF. In DNA form, the CDR3 reads TGTGCCAGCAGCTTCTTCGGGCGATCGGACACCGGGGAGCTGTTTTTT.

In its sample, this clonotype was seen a few times. This chain connects TRBV7-8 to TRBJ2-7; D is unclear. Germline-derived CDR1 and CDR2 are SGHVS and FQNEAQ. The ends were cut back, 2 bases at V and 4 bases at J, with 9 bases in the middle. This CDR3 region has 13 residues. CDR3 in amino acids: CASSLFRNYEQYF. DNA of the CDR3: TGTGCCAGCAGCTTATTTCGGAATTACGAGCAGTACTTC.

This clonotype has just a few counts. The chain combines TRBV6-1 with TRBJ1-1, with a possible D match to TRBD1 (6 bases). Germline CDR1 and CDR2: MNHNS and SASEGT. CDR3 length equals 13 residues. V dropped 3 bases and J dropped 7 bases, with 12 bases sitting between them. CDR3 in amino acids: CASSDQGRGEAFF. DNA for the CDR3: TGTGCCAGCAGTGACCAGGGGCGCGGTGAAGCTTTCTTT.

This clonotype occurred once. The chain couples TRBV28 to TRBJ2-7; no clear D. V lost 10 bases to trimming and J lost 2 bases, with 12 bases between them. CDR1 is MDHEN and CDR2 is SYDVKM in the germline V gene. The CDR3 has 12 amino acids. CDR3 in amino acids: CATEARPYEQYF. Here the CDR3 DNA reads TGTGCCACCGAAGCTAGGCCCTACGAGCAGTACTTC.

CDR3 amino acids: CSVAAGGDTEAFF. The CDR3 region has the DNA TGCAGCGTCGCCGCTGGGGGAGACACTGAAGCTTTCTTT. V is TRBV29-1 and J is TRBJ1-1; D may be TRBD1 (5 bases). Deletions cut 6 bases from V and 3 bases from J, with 14 bases between. Germline V gives CDR1 SQVTM, CDR2 ANQGSEA. This CDR3 spans 13 amino acids.

This clonotype has at least ten counts. The genes are TRBV11-2 and TRBJ2-1; 9 positions agree with TRBD1. The CDR3 has 15 residues. After removal of 4 bases from V and 6 bases from J, the junction contained 7 bases not matched to a gene. The germline V gene encodes CDR1 SGHAT and CDR2 FQNNGV. CDR3 loop: CASSSPGTGLNEQFF. The CDR3 DNA sequence: TGTGCCAGCAGCTCCCCCGGGACAGGGCTCAATGAGCAGTTCTTC.

This clonotype was seen at least ten times. The rearrangement links TRBV7-9 to TRBJ2-5; maybe TRBD1 (6 bases). Trimming removed 4 bases from V and 6 bases from J, with 15 bases in between. Looked up from germline, CDR1 is SEHNR and CDR2 is FQNEAQ (reference sequence). This CDR3 is built from 14 residues. In DNA, the CDR3 is TGTGCCAGCAGCTCTGGACAGCGTCCGAAGACCCAGTACTTC. Its protein is CASSSGQRPKTQYF.

This clonotype appeared many times. This chain uses TRBV5-1 with TRBJ1-1; 8 bases are a match to TRBD1. The J segment lost 0 bases and the V segment lost 4 bases, leaving 11 bases of the junction unmatched. Germline V CDR1 and CDR2: SGHRS, YFSETQ. The CDR3 spans 17 residues. The chain's CDR3 is CASSTPGQVHMNTEAFF. The CDR3 DNA is TGCGCCAGCAGCACCCCGGGACAGGTCCACATGAACACTGAAGCTTTCTTT.

The chain links TRBV11-2 to TRBJ2-5; TRBD2 is a possible D gene (6 bases). V shed 5 bases and J shed 5 bases, with 15 bases lying between them. The germline CDR1 and CDR2 sequences are SGHAT and FQNNGV. CDR3 length: 14 amino acids. The CDR3 coding sequence is TGTGCCAGCAGCGCCCGGGGGACCCAGGAGACCCAGTACTTC. Residues: CASSARGTQETQYF.

This clonotype was picked up a small number of times. The gene calls are TRBV19 and TRBJ2-4, with 8 bases matching TRBD1. In germline, CDR1 is LNHDA, CDR2 SQIVND (reference sequence). With V trimmed by 6 bases and J by 8 bases, 12 bases remained unmatched. This CDR3 spans 15 amino acids. The CDR3, as DNA: TGTGCCAGTAGACCTTTTAGGGGACAGGAGGACATTCAGTACTTC. Translated, it gives CASRPFRGQEDIQYF.

This clonotype was detected a few times. The chain recombines TRBV20-1 with TRBJ2-6; no firm D call. Trimming cost V 3 bases and J 5 bases, with 8 bases left between them. Germline V gives CDR1 DFQATT, CDR2 SNEGSKA (reference sequence). This CDR3 is built from 13 residues. In DNA form, the CDR3 reads TGCAGTGCTAGTGGCACGAGGGCCAACGTCCTGACTTTC. Amino acids: CSASGTRANVLTF.

The chain employs TRBV7-2 and TRBJ2-1; 8 positions agree with TRBD2. Germline V lookup: CDR1 SGHTA, CDR2 FQGNSA. V was clipped by 2 bases and J by 2 bases; unmatched bases: 5. The CDR3 runs to 16 residues. The chain's CDR3 is CASSLSAGGTYNEQFF. CDR3 sequence (DNA): TGTGCCAGCAGCTTATCGGCGGGAGGCACCTACAATGAGCAGTTCTTC.

The chain links TRBV29-1 to TRBJ2-1; a weak D match, TRBD1 (5 bases). The V gene's germline CDR1 is SQVTM and CDR2 ANQGSEA. V was cut by 7 bases and J by 4 bases, with 11 bases left in between. The length of the CDR3 is 12 residues. CDR3 loop: CSAQPGYNEQFF. CDR3 DNA sequence: TGCAGCGCCCAACCAGGGTACAATGAGCAGTTCTTC.